This TCR beta chain was recovered during a study of T cells expressing NK-cell markers. As for the study in general: In sorted CD3+CD56+NKG2C+, CD3+CD56+NKG2C- and CD3+CD56-NKG2C+ T cells, TCR beta repertoires were obtained.

TCRdb reprocessed the 5' RACE reads, with one entry per CDR3 protein and no DNA. The sample holds 550,000 to 600,000 distinct CDR3 sequences. CDR3 length: 13 residues. In germline, CDR1 is MDHEN, CDR2 SYDVKM. The sequence was collected from a man between 18 and 29 years old in good health. The rearrangement links TRBV28 to TRBJ2-3; TCRdb selects TRBD1, and the lack of DNA leaves this call unchecked. Sequenced sample: blood T cells: a sorted CD56 or NKG2C T cell subset, CD4+ or CD8+ T cells, or bulk PBMC T cells (not recorded which). CDR3 region: CASRNDRIDTQYF.